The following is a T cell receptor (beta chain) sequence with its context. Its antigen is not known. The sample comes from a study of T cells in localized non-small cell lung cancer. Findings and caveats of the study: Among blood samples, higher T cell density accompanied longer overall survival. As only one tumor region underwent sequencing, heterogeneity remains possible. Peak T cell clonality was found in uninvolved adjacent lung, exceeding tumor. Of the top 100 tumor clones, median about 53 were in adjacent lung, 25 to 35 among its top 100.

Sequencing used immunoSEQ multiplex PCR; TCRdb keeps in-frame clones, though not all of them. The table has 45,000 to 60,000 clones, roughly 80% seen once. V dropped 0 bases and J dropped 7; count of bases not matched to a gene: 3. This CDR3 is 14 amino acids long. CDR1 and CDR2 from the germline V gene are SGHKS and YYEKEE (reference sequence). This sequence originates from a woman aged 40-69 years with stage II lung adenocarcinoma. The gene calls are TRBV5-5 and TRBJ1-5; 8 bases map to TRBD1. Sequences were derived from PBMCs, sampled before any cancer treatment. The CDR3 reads CASSLGTGMQPQHF. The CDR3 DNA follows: TGTGCCAGCAGCTTGGGGACAGGGATGCAGCCCCAGCATTTT.